This paragraph covers one TCR beta chain sequence. As yet, its antigen is unknown. Using RNA template, CDR3s of TCR alpha and beta were amplified with iRepertoire arm-PCR. TCRdb reprocessed the multiplex PCR reads with MiXCR, giving one entry per CDR3 protein. The sample contains 100,000 to 150,000 distinct CDR3 sequences, roughly 25% of which appear only once. CDR1 SGDLS and CDR2 YYNGEE come from the germline V gene. The V segment lost 3 bases and the J segment 5 bases; nucleotides outside the gene matches: 8. This CDR3 region has 15 residues. The sample comes from a study of glioma-infiltrating T cells. The study's findings and limits: Gliomas, especially low-grade, showed above-expected tissue-blood divergence; non-neoplastic patients showed below.

The sequenced material came from glioma tissue, nonneoplastic brain tissue, or PBMCs (not recorded which). This chain connects TRBV9 to TRBJ2-1; 7 bases match TRBD2. The sequence was collected from a human donor with low-grade glioma or glioblastoma, undergoing nonglioma brain surgery, or in good health (not recorded which). This CDR3 reads CASSGKRDRHNEQFF. The CDR3 DNA is TGTGCCAGCAGCGGTAAGCGGGACCGGCACAATGAGCAGTTCTTC.